Described below is a single T cell receptor beta chain sequence and its context. Its antigen is as yet unknown. This entry is derived from a study of synovial regulatory T cells in juvenile arthritis. Study-wide context: A few patients were therapy-naive; five or six received methotrexate alone. Study-wide points: Across patients, iaTreg TCR repertoires were mostly private, partly shared with synovial Teff and blood CPL. Inflammation-associated Treg cells in blood had less TCR diversity than the remaining blood Treg cells.

TCRdb's copy holds only in-frame clones and misses some; the assay was immunoSEQ multiplex PCR. The sample has 7,500 to 10,000 clones. Patients were aged median 11.6 years with disease lasting median 7 years. The TCR sequence derives from a donor aged 2-35 years with juvenile idiopathic arthritis. Sequencing was performed on Treg cells from blood. Indicated subset: remaining (HLA-DR-negative) circulating blood Treg cells.

CDR3 protein: CASRDREHEQYF. The V gene is TRBV2, the J gene TRBJ2-7; TCRdb calls TRBD1, which cannot be checked without DNA. Per the germline V gene, CDR1 is SNHLY and CDR2 is FYNNEI. This CDR3 region has 12 residues. This entry has no DNA. Full variable domain (outside the CDR3, taken from reference TRBV2 and TRBJ2-7): EPEVTQTPSHQVTQMGQEVILRCVPISNHLYFYWYRQILGQKVEFLVSFYNNEISEKSEIFDDQFSVERPDGSNFTLKIRSTKLEDSAMYFCASRDREHEQYFGPGTRLTVT.